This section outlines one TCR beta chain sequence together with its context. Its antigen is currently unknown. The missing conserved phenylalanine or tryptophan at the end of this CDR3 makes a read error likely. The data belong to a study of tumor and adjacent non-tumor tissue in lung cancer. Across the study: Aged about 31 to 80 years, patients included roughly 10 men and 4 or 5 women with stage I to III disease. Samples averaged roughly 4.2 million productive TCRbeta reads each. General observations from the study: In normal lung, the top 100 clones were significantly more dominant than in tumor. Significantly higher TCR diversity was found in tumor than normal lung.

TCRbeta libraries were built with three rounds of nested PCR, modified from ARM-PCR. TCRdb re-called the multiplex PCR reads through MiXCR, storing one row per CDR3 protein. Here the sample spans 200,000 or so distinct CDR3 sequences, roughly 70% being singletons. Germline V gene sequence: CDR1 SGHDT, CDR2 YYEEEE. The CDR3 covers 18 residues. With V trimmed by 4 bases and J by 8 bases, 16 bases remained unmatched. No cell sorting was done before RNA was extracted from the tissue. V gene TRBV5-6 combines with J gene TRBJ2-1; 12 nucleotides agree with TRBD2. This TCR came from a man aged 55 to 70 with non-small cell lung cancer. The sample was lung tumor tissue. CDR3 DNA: TGTGCCAGCAGCATGCGATCTCGCGGACTAGCGGGAAACGATGAGCAGTTCTTA. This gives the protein CASSMRSRGLAGNDEQFL.